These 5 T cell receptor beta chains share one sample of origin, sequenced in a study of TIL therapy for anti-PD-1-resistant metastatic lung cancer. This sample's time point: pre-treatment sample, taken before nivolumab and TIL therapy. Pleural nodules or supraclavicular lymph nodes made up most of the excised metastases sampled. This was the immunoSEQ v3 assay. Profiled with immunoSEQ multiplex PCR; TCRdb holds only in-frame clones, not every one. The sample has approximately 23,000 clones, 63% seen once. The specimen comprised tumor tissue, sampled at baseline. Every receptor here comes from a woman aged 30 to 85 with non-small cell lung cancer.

The CDR3 coding sequence is TGTGCCAGCAGCAACGGGGGCTACCAGCAGCCCCAGCATTTT. Its translation is CASSNGGYQQPQHF. This sequence joins TRBV6-6 and TRBJ1-5, with D maybe TRBD1 (6 bases). Between the trimmed V and J ends, which lost 6 bases and 7 bases, there was a span of 16 bases. The CDR3 length is 14 residues. Looked up from germline, CDR1 is MNHNY and CDR2 is SVGAGI (reference sequence).

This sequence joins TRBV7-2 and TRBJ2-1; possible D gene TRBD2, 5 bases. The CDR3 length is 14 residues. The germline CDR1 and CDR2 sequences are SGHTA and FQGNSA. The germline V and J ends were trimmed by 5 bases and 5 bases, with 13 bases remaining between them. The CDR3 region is CASSNFGNHNEQFF. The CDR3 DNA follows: TGTGCCAGCAGCAATTTCGGGAACCACAATGAGCAGTTCTTC. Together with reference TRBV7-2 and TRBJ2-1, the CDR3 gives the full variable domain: GAGVSQSPSNKVTEKGKDVELRCDPISGHTALYWYRQSLGQGLEFLIYFQGNSAPDKSGLPSDRFSAERTGGSVSTLTIQRTQQEDSAVYLCASSNFGNHNEQFFGPGTRLTVL.

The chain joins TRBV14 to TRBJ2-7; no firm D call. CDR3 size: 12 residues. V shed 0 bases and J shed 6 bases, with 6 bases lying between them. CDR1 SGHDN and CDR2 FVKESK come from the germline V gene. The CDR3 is CASSQDYFEQYF. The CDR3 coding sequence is TGTGCCAGCAGCCAAGATTACTTCGAGCAGTACTTC.

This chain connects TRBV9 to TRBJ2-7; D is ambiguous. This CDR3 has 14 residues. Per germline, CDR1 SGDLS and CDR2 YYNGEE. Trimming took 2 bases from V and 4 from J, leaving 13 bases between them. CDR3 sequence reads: CASSVDNPPYEQYF. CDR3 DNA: TGTGCCAGCAGCGTCGACAACCCTCCTTACGAGCAGTACTTC.

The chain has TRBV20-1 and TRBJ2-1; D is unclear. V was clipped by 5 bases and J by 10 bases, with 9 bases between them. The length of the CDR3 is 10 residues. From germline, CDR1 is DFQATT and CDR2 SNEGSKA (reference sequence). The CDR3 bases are TGCAGTGCTGGTCTAGTGGAGCAGTTCTTC. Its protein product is CSAGLVEQFF.